This T cell receptor beta chain was obtained from a study of shared clonotypes between healthy human individuals. Overall study results and limits: The sharing of about 5.3% of naive CD4 clonotypes was seen across a handful of donors. A reduction in generation probabilities was seen for non-shared clonotypes relative to those shared by all four donors.

Trimming stripped 2 bases from V and 3 bases from J, with 14 bases between. The length of the CDR3 is 16 residues. Germline-derived CDR1 and CDR2 are SGHDT and YYEEEE. Running of the assay took place at deep level. In replicate PCRs of sorted subsets, roughly 200 ng DNA, approximately 30,000 T cell genomes, was used. Data came from immunoSEQ multiplex PCR; TCRdb stores just in-frame clones and leaves some out. The sample contains about 1.5 million clones, roughly 96% of which appear only once. Regarding this clone: Its antigen remains unknown.

The receptor was derived from a man aged 25 to 40 in good health. The V gene is TRBV5-6, the J gene TRBJ2-2, with D tentatively TRBD2 (5 bases). The sample comprised naive CD4+ T cells sorted from blood. The sample's subset: CD45RA+ positively selected. CDR3 residues: CASSFTSLGDTGELFF. Written as DNA, the CDR3 is TGTGCCAGCAGCTTTACTAGTTTGGGTGACACCGGGGAGCTGTTTTTT.